The subject of this entry is one T cell receptor (beta chain). What it binds is not known. This record belongs to a study of early stage breast cancer tumors. Looking at the study overall: Most of the 16 invasive tumors were ER+, PR+ and HER2-. Invasive lobular carcinomas made up four of 12 ER+/PR+/HER2- tumors. General study findings and limits: Enriched TCRB sequences shared across patients were mostly commonly generated sequences. In about 85% of the 16 patients, blood comparison separated tumor from normal breast.

Assay used: immunoSEQ multiplex PCR; TCRdb lists only in-frame clones, some missing. The table lists fewer than 70,000 clones, 65% to 80% of them singletons. The germline V gene encodes CDR1 SGHRS and CDR2 YFSETQ. With 7 bases removed from V and 0 bases from J, the gap between germline ends came to 11 bases. The CDR3 is made up of 15 amino acids. The chain recombines TRBV5-1 with TRBJ2-6; the D gene is possibly TRBD1 (5 bases). Input material: blood. The receptor comes from a person aged 30-39 years with breast cancer. The CDR3 DNA is TGCGCCAGCGGGTCTGACAGCTCTGGGGCCAACGTCCTGACTTTC. This translates into CASGSDSSGANVLTF.